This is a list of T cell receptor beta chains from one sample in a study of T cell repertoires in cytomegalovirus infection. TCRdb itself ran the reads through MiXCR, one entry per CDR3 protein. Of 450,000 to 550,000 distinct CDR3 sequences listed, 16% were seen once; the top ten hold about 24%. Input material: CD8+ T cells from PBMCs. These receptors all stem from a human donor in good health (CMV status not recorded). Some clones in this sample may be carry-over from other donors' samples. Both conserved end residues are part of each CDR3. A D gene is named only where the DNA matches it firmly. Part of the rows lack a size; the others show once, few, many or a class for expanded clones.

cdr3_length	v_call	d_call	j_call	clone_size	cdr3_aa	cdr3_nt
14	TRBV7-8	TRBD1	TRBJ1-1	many	CASTPGQAVTEAFF	TGTGCCAGCACCCCTGGACAGGCGGTAACTGAAGCTTTCTTT
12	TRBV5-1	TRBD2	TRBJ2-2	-	CASKAGVGELFF	TGCGCCAGCAAAGCGGGAGTCGGGGAGCTGTTTTTT
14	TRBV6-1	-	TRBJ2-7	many	CASSLYQPSYEQYF	TGTGCCAGCAGTCTTTATCAACCCTCCTACGAGCAGTACTTC
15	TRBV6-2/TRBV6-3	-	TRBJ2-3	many	CASSYAGRSTDTQYF	TGTGCCAGCAGTTACGCGGGACGGAGCACAGATACGCAGTATTTT
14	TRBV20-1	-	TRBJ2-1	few	CSANREVSYNEQFF	TGCAGTGCTAACAGGGAAGTATCCTACAATGAGCAGTTCTTC
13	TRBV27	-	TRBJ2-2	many	CASSLASGGELFF	TGTGCCAGCAGTTTGGCCTCGGGCGGGGAGCTGTTTTTT
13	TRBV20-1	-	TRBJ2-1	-	CSAGTPDWSKQFF	TGCAGTGCCGGGACCCCCGATTGGAGTAAGCAGTTCTTC
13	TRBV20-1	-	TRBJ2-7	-	CSAREVGEYEQYF	TGCAGTGCTAGAGAGGTGGGAGAGTACGAGCAGTACTTC
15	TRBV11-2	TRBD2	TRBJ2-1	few	CASSLVWTSGNEQFF	TGTGCCAGCAGCTTAGTTTGGACTAGCGGAAATGAGCAGTTCTTC
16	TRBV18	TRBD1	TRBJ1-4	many	CASSHGQGVDNEKLFF	TGTGCCAGCTCACACGGACAGGGGGTCGACAATGAAAAACTGTTTTTT
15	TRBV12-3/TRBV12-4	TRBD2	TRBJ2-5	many	CASSQRLAGQETQYF	TGTGCCAGCAGCCAAAGACTAGCGGGGCAAGAGACCCAGTACTTC
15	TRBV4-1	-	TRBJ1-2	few	CASSQAPAGSVGYTF	TGCGCCAGCAGCCAAGCCCCCGCAGGATCGGTTGGCTACACCTTC
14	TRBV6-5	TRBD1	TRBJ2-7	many	CASTLTGLSYEQYF	TGTGCCAGCACCTTGACAGGGCTATCCTACGAGCAGTACTTC
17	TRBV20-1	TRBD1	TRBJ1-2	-	CSARGLDRDEPNYGYTF	TGCAGTGCTAGGGGTCTGGACAGGGACGAACCCAACTATGGCTACACCTTC
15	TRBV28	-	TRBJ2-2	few	CASSWTVGNTGELFF	TGTGCCAGCAGTTGGACCGTGGGGAACACCGGGGAGCTGTTTTTT
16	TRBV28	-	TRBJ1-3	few	CASSPTTGFSGNTIYF	TGTGCCAGCAGTCCGACGACTGGGTTCTCTGGAAACACCATATATTTT
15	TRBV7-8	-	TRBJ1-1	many	CASSLERVGNTEAFF	TGTGCCAGCAGCTTAGAGAGAGTGGGGAACACTGAAGCTTTCTTT
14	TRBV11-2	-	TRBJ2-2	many	CASSSTTNTGELFF	TGTGCCAGCAGCTCTACTACCAACACCGGGGAGCTGTTTTTT
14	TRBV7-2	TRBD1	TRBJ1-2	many	CASSSGYGGGGYTF	TGTGCCAGCAGCTCGGGCTACGGAGGGGGCGGCTACACCTTC
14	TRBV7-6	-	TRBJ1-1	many	CASSRGQLNTEAFF	TGTGCCAGCAGTCGCGGACAGTTGAACACTGAAGCTTTCTTT
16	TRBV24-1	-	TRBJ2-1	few	CATSGQGFYSYNEQFF	TGTGCCACCAGTGGTCAGGGGTTCTACTCCTACAATGAGCAGTTCTTC
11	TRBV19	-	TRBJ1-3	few	CASIRGNTIYF	TGTGCCAGTATCAGAGGAAACACCATATATTTT
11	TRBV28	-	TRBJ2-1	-	CASSLGNDQFF	TGTGCCAGCAGCCTTGGGAATGATCAGTTCTTC
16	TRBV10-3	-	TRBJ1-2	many	CAISSRDIITNYGYTF	TGTGCCATCAGTTCCCGGGACATTATTACCAACTATGGCTACACCTTC
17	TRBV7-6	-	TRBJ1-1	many	CASSPGIPGPMNTEAFF	TGTGCCAGCTCCCCAGGGATTCCAGGGCCCATGAACACTGAAGCTTTCTTT
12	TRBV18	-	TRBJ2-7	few	CASSPSRDEQYF	TGTGCCAGCTCACCATCAAGGGACGAGCAGTACTTC
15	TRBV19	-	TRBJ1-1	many	CASSTPGQMNTEAFF	TGTGCCAGTAGTACACCGGGACAAATGAACACTGAAGCTTTCTTT
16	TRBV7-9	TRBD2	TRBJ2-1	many	CASRPTSGATYNEQFF	TGTGCCAGCAGACCGACTAGCGGGGCCACCTACAATGAGCAGTTCTTC
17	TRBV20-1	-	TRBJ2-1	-	CSAYHGGEGGSYNEQFF	TGCAGTGCCTATCACGGGGGAGAGGGAGGCTCCTACAATGAGCAGTTCTTC
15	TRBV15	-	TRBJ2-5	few	CATSKSQGRGETQYF	TGTGCCACCAGCAAATCTCAGGGGAGGGGAGAGACCCAGTACTTC
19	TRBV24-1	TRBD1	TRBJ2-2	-	CATSDFSSRTGGNTGELFF	TGTGCCACCAGTGATTTTTCTTCTAGGACAGGGGGCAACACCGGGGAGCTGTTTTTT
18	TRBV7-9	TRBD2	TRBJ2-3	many	CASSHTTSGDYFPDTQYF	TGTGCCAGCAGCCATACGACTAGCGGGGATTACTTCCCTGATACGCAGTATTTT
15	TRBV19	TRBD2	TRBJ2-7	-	CASSILAGGNYEQYF	TGTGCCAGTAGTATCCTAGCGGGAGGAAACTACGAGCAGTACTTC
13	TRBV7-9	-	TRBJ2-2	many	CASRGLSTGELFF	TGTGCCAGCAGAGGACTTTCCACCGGGGAGCTGTTTTTT
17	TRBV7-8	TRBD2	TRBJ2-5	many	CASSSGTLAGAQETQYF	TGTGCCAGCAGCTCAGGGACACTAGCGGGAGCGCAAGAGACCCAGTACTTC
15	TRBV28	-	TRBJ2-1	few	CASRPGSGIYNEQFF	TGTGCCAGCAGACCCGGATCGGGTATATACAATGAGCAGTTCTTC
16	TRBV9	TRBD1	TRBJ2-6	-	CASSPRTGSGANVLTF	TGTGCCAGCAGCCCGCGGACAGGGTCTGGGGCCAACGTCCTGACTTTC
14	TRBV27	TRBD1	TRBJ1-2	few	CASSLSGTGGGYTF	TGTGCCAGCAGCCTTTCCGGGACAGGGGGTGGCTACACCTTC
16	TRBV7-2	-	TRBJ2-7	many	CASSLSRKGISYEQYF	TGTGCCAGCAGCTTATCCAGGAAGGGGATCTCCTACGAGCAGTACTTC
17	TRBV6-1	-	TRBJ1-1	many	CASSGRLLGTRTAEAFF	TGTGCCAGCAGTGGACGTTTGTTAGGGACTAGAACGGCTGAAGCTTTCTTT
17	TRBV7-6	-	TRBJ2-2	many	CASSFPTKRGFTGELFF	TGTGCCAGCAGCTTCCCTACTAAGAGGGGGTTCACCGGGGAGCTGTTTTTT
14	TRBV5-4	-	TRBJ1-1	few	CASSLERKNTEAFF	TGTGCCAGCAGCTTGGAACGTAAGAACACTGAAGCTTTCTTT
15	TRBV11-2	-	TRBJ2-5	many	CASSLSTVDQETQYF	TGTGCCAGCAGCTTGTCGACTGTAGATCAAGAGACCCAGTACTTC
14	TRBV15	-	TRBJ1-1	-	CATRFGAGMTEAFF	TGTGCCACCAGATTCGGGGCAGGGATGACTGAAGCTTTCTTT
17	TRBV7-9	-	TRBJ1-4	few	CASSLDEQGPYNEKLFF	TGTGCCAGCAGCTTAGACGAACAGGGCCCTTATAATGAAAAACTGTTTTTT
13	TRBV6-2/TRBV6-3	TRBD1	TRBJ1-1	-	CASGPGGVTEAFF	TGTGCCAGCGGGCCAGGGGGAGTCACTGAAGCTTTCTTT
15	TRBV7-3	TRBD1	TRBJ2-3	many	CASSYGTGEGDTQYF	TGTGCCAGCAGCTATGGGACAGGGGAGGGAGATACGCAGTATTTT
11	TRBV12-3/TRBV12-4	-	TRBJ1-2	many	CASSGGIDYTF	TGTGCCAGCAGTGGTGGGATCGACTACACCTTC